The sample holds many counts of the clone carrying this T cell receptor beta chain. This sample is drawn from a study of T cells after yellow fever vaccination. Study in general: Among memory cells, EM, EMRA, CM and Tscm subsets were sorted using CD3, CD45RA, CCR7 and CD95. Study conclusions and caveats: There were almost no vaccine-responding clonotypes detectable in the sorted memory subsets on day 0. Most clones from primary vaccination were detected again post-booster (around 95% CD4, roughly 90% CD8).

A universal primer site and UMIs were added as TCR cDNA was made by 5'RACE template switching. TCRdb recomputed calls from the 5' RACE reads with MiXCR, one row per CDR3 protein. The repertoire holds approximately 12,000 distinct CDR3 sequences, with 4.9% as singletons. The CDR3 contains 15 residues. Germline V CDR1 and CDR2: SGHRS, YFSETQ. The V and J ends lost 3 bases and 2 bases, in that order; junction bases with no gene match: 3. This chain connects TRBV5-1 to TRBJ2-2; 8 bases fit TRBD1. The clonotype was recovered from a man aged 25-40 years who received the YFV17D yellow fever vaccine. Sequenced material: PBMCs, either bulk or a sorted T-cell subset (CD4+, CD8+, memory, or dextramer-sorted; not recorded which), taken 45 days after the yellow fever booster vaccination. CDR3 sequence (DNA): TGCGCCAGCAGCTCCGGGACAGGCAACACCGGGGAGCTGTTTTTT. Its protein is CASSSGTGNTGELFF. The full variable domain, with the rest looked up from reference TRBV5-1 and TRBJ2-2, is KAGVTQTPRYLIKTRGQQVTLSCSPISGHRSVSWYQQTPGQGLQFLFEYFSETQRNKGNFPGRFSGRQFSNSRSEMNVSTLELGDSALYLCASSSGTGNTGELFFGEGSRLTVL.